The sequence of this T cell receptor beta chain was determined in a study of vaccination effects on CD4 cells after COVID-19. ViraFEST expansion of antigen-specific CD4+ T cells with viral peptide pools preceded sequencing. Isolating CD4+ T cells followed about 10 days of culture. It was between March and December 2020 that the person had a SARS-CoV-2 infection confirmed by PCR. On both days 3 and 7, half of the culture medium was replaced with IL-2 medium. TCRdb's copy holds only in-frame clones and misses some; the assay was immunoSEQ multiplex PCR. The sample has more than 15,000 clones, 70% to 75% seen once. The CDR3 consists of 15 residues. The V gene's germline CDR1 is SGHRS and CDR2 YFSETQ. The V and J ends lost 1 base and 1 base, in that order; junction bases with no gene match: 2. This clone has a single count. What it binds is unknown.

The TCR originated in a human donor who had a prior SARS-CoV-2 infection. The chain recombines TRBV5-1 with TRBJ2-7, with 10 bases identical to TRBD2. The source was CD4+ T cells from PBMCs cultured with SARS-CoV-2 spike peptides, collected before COVID-19 vaccination. CDR3 bases: TGCGCCAGCAGCTTGTTAGCGGGAGGATCCTACGAGCAGTACTTC. Protein product: CASSLLAGGSYEQYF. The complete variable domain, with remaining parts taken from reference TRBV5-1 and TRBJ2-7, reads KAGVTQTPRYLIKTRGQQVTLSCSPISGHRSVSWYQQTPGQGLQFLFEYFSETQRNKGNFPGRFSGRQFSNSRSEMNVSTLELGDSALYLCASSLLAGGSYEQYFGPGTRLTVT.